These T cell receptor beta chains were read from a single sample in a study of T cell changes during pregnancy in multiple sclerosis. TCRdb keeps only in-frame clones here, not all; method: immunoSEQ multiplex PCR. This table holds roughly 48,000 clones, about 95% found once. The starting material was CD8+ T cells from peripheral blood mononuclear cells, obtained in the first trimester of pregnancy. All receptors derive from a female donor with multiple sclerosis, enrolled in a pregnancy study. Both conserved end residues are part of each CDR3. A D gene is named only where the DNA matches it firmly. The size entry is marked missing in some rows and otherwise reads once, few, many or a size class.

clone_size,d_call,j_call,cdr3_length,v_call,cdr3_nt,cdr3_aa
NA,TRBD1,TRBJ1-1,14,TRBV6-5,TGTGCCAGCAGGTGGGGGACAGGGAACACTGAAGCTTTCTTT,CASRWGTGNTEAFF
NA,TRBD2,TRBJ2-3,19,TRBV2,TGTGCCAGCAGGCCCGGGACTAGCGGGGGTCATATTACCACAGATACGCAGTATTTT,CASRPGTSGGHITTDTQYF
NA,TRBD2,TRBJ2-1,15,TRBV4-1,TGCGCCAGCAGCCCGAGCGGGAGCTCCTACAATGAGCAGTTCTTC,CASSPSGSSYNEQFF
NA,NA,TRBJ2-7,14,TRBV6-6,TGTGCCAGCAGTCCTAGCCCCAGGTCCTACGAGCAGTACTTC,CASSPSPRSYEQYF
NA,TRBD2,TRBJ2-3,15,TRBV11-2,TGTGCCAGCAGCTTAGAGCGGGGGTCCACAGATACGCAGTATTTT,CASSLERGSTDTQYF
once,NA,TRBJ1-1,14,TRBV7-9,TGTGCCAGCAGCCCGAGCCGGGATCGCACTGAAGCTTTCTTT,CASSPSRDRTEAFF
NA,TRBD2,TRBJ2-3,17,TRBV7-8,TGTGCCAGCAGCGCCGGGACTAGCGGATCTAGCACAGATACGCAGTATTTT,CASSAGTSGSSTDTQYF
NA,TRBD2,TRBJ2-1,16,TRBV6-6,TGTGCCAGCAGTTATTGGGACGGCGGGGGCTACAATGAGCAGTTCTTC,CASSYWDGGGYNEQFF
NA,TRBD1,TRBJ1-1,15,TRBV6-5,TGTGCCAGCAGTTACGGACAGGGGATGAACACTGAAGCTTTCTTT,CASSYGQGMNTEAFF
once,NA,TRBJ1-5,15,TRBV7-2,TGTGCCAGCAGCTTAGTATGGGGCCGCGATCAGCCCCAGCATTTT,CASSLVWGRDQPQHF
NA,TRBD2,TRBJ2-7,15,TRBV9,TGTGCCAGCAGCGTAGGAAATAGCGGGAGCAACGAGCAGTACTTC,CASSVGNSGSNEQYF
NA,TRBD2,TRBJ2-3,12,TRBV19,TGTGCCAGTAAGGCGGGAGTAGATACGCAGTATTTT,CASKAGVDTQYF
NA,TRBD1,TRBJ2-7,15,TRBV4-1,TGCGCCAGCAGCCAACCGGGACAGGGGTACTACGAGCAGTACTTC,CASSQPGQGYYEQYF
NA,NA,TRBJ2-2,16,TRBV19,TGTGCCAGTAGTATATTTGGTACAGTGTACACCGGGGAGCTGTTTTTT,CASSIFGTVYTGELFF
NA,NA,TRBJ2-7,14,TRBV2,TGTGCCAGCAGTGAAGGAAACAACTCCTACGAGCAGTACTTC,CASSEGNNSYEQYF
medium-sized,NA,TRBJ1-3,16,TRBV7-9,TGTGCCAGCAGCTTAGACACAGGACGCTCTGGAAACACCATATATTTT,CASSLDTGRSGNTIYF
NA,NA,TRBJ1-1,13,TRBV28,TGTGCCAGCAGTTTAACTCCAGGGACTGAAGCTTTCTTT,CASSLTPGTEAFF
few,TRBD1,TRBJ1-1,13,TRBV28,TGTGCCAGCAGTTTAGTTGGGACAGGGTTAGCTTTCTTT,CASSLVGTGLAFF
once,TRBD2,TRBJ2-1,15,TRBV6-1,TGTGCCAGCAGTGAAACTAGCGGGAGCTACAATGAGCAGTTCTTC,CASSETSGSYNEQFF
NA,NA,TRBJ1-1,13,TRBV5-8,TGTGCCAGCAGGGTATGGAGTAGCACTGAAGCTTTCTTT,CASRVWSSTEAFF
NA,TRBD2,TRBJ2-3,15,TRBV18,TGTGCCAGCTCAGGGACTAGCGGGAGCACAGATACGCAGTATTTT,CASSGTSGSTDTQYF
NA,NA,TRBJ2-7,14,TRBV7-2,TGTGCCAGCAGCCCGGGACTTGGGCCTTACGAGCAGTACTTC,CASSPGLGPYEQYF
NA,TRBD1,TRBJ2-1,14,TRBV19,TGTGCCAGTAGTGCGGGACAGGGTTCCCATGAGCAGTTCTTC,CASSAGQGSHEQFF
NA,TRBD1,TRBJ1-2,14,TRBV27,TGTGCCAGCAGTTTATTTGCAGGGGGCCTTGGCTACACCTTC,CASSLFAGGLGYTF
few,NA,TRBJ1-1,14,TRBV19,TGTGCCAGTAGTAAGGACGCAGGGTACACTGAAGCTTTCTTT,CASSKDAGYTEAFF
NA,NA,TRBJ1-2,11,TRBV4-1,TGCGCCAGCAGCCTGAGGGATTACTACACCTTC,CASSLRDYYTF
NA,NA,TRBJ2-7,14,TRBV28,TGTGCCAGCAGTTTCTTGCGTTCTTCGGGCGAGCAGTACTTC,CASSFLRSSGEQYF
NA,NA,TRBJ1-1,16,TRBV5-5,TGTGCCAGCAGCGGGTTCGGGGTCCACGGGAACACTGAAGCTTTCTTT,CASSGFGVHGNTEAFF
NA,NA,TRBJ2-7,16,TRBV7-9,TGTGCCAGCAGCTTAGCGACGACAGGAGTGAGTTACGAGCAGTACTTC,CASSLATTGVSYEQYF
NA,NA,TRBJ1-1,11,TRBV6-6,TGTGCCACCGCATCAGGAACTGAAGCTTTCTTT,CATASGTEAFF
NA,TRBD2,TRBJ2-1,16,TRBV4-2,TGTGCCAGCAGCTACCTAGCGGGAGAACCAAGCAATGAGCAGTTCTTC,CASSYLAGEPSNEQFF
NA,NA,TRBJ2-1,17,TRBV7-6,TGTGCCAGCAGCCACTCCGCGGCGGGATACTCCTACAATGAGCAGTTCTTC,CASSHSAAGYSYNEQFF
NA,TRBD1,TRBJ2-7,12,TRBV19,TGTGCCACGGGACAGGGGGCTTACGAGCAGTACTTC,CATGQGAYEQYF
NA,NA,TRBJ1-1,11,TRBV11-1,TGTGCCAGCAGCCTGACAGGTGAAGCTTTCTTT,CASSLTGEAFF
NA,NA,TRBJ2-7,15,TRBV11-3,TGTGCCAGCAGCTTAGTGAGGCGGGACCCCTACGAGCAGTACTTC,CASSLVRRDPYEQYF
NA,NA,TRBJ2-7,13,TRBV9,TGTGCCAGCAGCGGAGGGAACAGGGACGAGCAGTACTTC,CASSGGNRDEQYF
NA,TRBD2,TRBJ2-7,17,TRBV11-2,TGTGCCAGCAGCTTAGAAACTAGCGGGAAAAGCTCCTACGAGCAGTACTTC,CASSLETSGKSSYEQYF
NA,TRBD1,TRBJ1-3,15,TRBV29-1,TGCAGCGTTTCCGACAGGGAGTACTCTGGAAACACCATATATTTT,CSVSDREYSGNTIYF
NA,NA,TRBJ2-1,16,TRBV13,TGTGCCAGCAGCGGAGCGACCGTGAGCTCCTACAATGAGCAGTTCTTC,CASSGATVSSYNEQFF
NA,TRBD2,TRBJ2-7,15,TRBV13,TGTGCCAGCAGCCTGGGACTAGCGGGAGGCTACGAGCAGTACTTC,CASSLGLAGGYEQYF